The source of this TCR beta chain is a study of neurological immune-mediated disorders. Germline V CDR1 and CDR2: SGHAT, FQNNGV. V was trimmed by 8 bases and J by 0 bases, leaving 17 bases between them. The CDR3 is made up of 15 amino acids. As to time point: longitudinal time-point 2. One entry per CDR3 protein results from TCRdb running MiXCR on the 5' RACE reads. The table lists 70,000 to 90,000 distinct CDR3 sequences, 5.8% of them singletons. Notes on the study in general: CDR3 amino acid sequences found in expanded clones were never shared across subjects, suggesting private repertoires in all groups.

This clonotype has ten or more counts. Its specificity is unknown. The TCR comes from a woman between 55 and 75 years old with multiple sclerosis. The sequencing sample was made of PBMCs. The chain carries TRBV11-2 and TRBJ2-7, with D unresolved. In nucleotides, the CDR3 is TGTGCCAGCCGCCCAACGATCCCAAACTCCTACGAGCAGTACTTC. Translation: CASRPTIPNSYEQYF.